This is a list of T cell receptor beta chains from one sample in a study of beta chain features in type 1 diabetes. Data came from immunoSEQ multiplex PCR; TCRdb stores just in-frame clones and leaves some out. This table has under 350,000 clones, roughly 24% appearing once. What was sequenced was naive CD4+ T cells from blood. The receptor source for this set is a woman in her twenties or thirties with type 1 diabetes. The CDR3 runs from the conserved cysteine through the conserved F or W. Each record gives: CDR3 length, V gene, J gene, CDR3 protein.

length: 14; V: TRBV19; J: TRBJ2-7; CDR3: CASSRTSGTYEQYF
length: 16; V: TRBV11-2; J: TRBJ2-3; CDR3: CASSFPGIYSTDTQYF
length: 19; V: TRBV13; J: TRBJ2-1; CDR3: CASSLEVGMWRTDYNEQFF
length: 13; V: TRBV6-5; J: TRBJ1-2; CDR3: CASSYAGADGYTF
length: 14; V: TRBV5-1; J: TRBJ1-2; CDR3: CASRPGQGVGGYTF
length: 15; V: TRBV11-2; J: TRBJ2-7; CDR3: CASSFRGGSAYEQYF
length: 16; V: TRBV5-4; J: TRBJ2-2; CDR3: CASSAGTSGKTGELFF
length: 13; V: TRBV9; J: TRBJ2-1; CDR3: CASSARSDNEQFF
length: 14; V: TRBV28; J: TRBJ1-1; CDR3: CASSPGGAGTEAFF
length: 11; V: TRBV20-1; J: TRBJ2-1; CDR3: CSASSGDKGLF
length: 11; V: TRBV30; J: TRBJ1-2; CDR3: CAWSPSYGYTF
length: 15; V: TRBV5-4; J: TRBJ2-3; CDR3: CASTKRDSGVDTQYF
length: 16; V: TRBV5-4; J: TRBJ1-2; CDR3: CASSLRRTSGRVDYTF